The 20 T cell receptor beta chains below come from one sample, sequenced in a study of shared clonotypes between healthy human individuals. Only in-frame clones appear in the TCRdb table, and some are missing; sequencing was by immunoSEQ multiplex PCR. Among over 2,000,000 clones, just over 90% were seen once, and the ten largest hold around 1.8%. Positively selected for CCR7, the CD45RO-negative cells used as naive CD8 cells excluded terminally differentiated effector memory CD45RA+ cells. The sample comprised naive CD8+ T cells from PBMCs. The receptors here all came from a man aged 18 to 29 in good health. Some clones in this sample may be carry-over from other donors' samples.

The V and J genes are TRBV27 and TRBJ1-2; the D gene is possibly TRBD1 (6 bases). The CDR3 contains 14 residues. Germline V lookup: CDR1 MNHEY, CDR2 SMNVEV (reference sequence). Trimming took off 4 bases at V and 5 bases at J, with 14 bases between the two ends. The CDR3 reads CASSYYGGAYGYTF. As DNA, the CDR3 is TGTGCCAGCAGTTATTACGGGGGCGCGTATGGCTACACCTTC.

The chain links TRBV11-2 to TRBJ2-7; D is unresolved. This CDR3 is 14 amino acids long. Germline V gene data show CDR1 as SGHAT and CDR2 as FQNNGV. The CDR3 region has the DNA TGTGCCAGCAGCCCAATAAAAACAGTCTCCCCCCCTTTTGTC. It is translated as CASSPIKTVSPPFV.

This chain connects TRBV9 to TRBJ2-7, with unresolved D. Trimming stripped 2 bases from V and 4 bases from J, with 13 bases between. This CDR3 spans 14 amino acids. Germline assignment: CDR1 SGDLS and CDR2 YYNGEE. The CDR3 loop reads CASSVGDIGYEQYF. The CDR3 coding sequence is TGTGCCAGCAGCGTGGGTGATATCGGGTACGAGCAGTACTTC.

This sequence joins TRBV2 and TRBJ1-5, with TRBD1 as a possible D gene (5 bases). This CDR3 comprises 15 residues. CDR1 is SNHLY and CDR2 is FYNNEI in the germline V gene. Trimming stripped 3 bases from V and 3 bases from J, with 12 bases between. The CDR3 DNA is TGTGCCAGCAGTGAGACAGCCGGGGTCAATCAGCCCCAGCATTTT. Translated, it gives CASSETAGVNQPQHF.

The chain uses TRBV28 and TRBJ1-1; D is unresolved. CDR3 length: 18 residues. V lost 3 bases to trimming and J lost 1 base, with 21 bases between them. Germline V gives CDR1 MDHEN, CDR2 SYDVKM. CDR3 sequence: CASSFFLQHIGGNTEAFF. Written as DNA, the CDR3 is TGTGCCAGCAGTTTCTTCTTACAGCATATAGGTGGGAACACTGAAGCTTTCTTT.

This chain joins TRBV27 and TRBJ1-5, with TRBD1 matching over 7 bases. CDR3 length: 15 amino acids. The germline gives CDR1 MNHEY, CDR2 SMNVEV (reference sequence). Losses at the gene ends were 5 bases for V and 7 bases for J; bases not matched to a gene: 11. CDR3 bases: TGTGCCAGCAGTCCGCGGACAGGTCATAGCCAGCCCCAGCATTTT. This encodes CASSPRTGHSQPQHF.

This rearrangement joins TRBV29-1 to TRBJ2-7, with D possibly TRBD1 on 6 matching bases. The germline V gene encodes CDR1 SQVTM and CDR2 ANQGSEA. The CDR3 length is 12 residues. Between the trimmed V and J ends, which lost 4 bases and 6 bases, there was a span of 13 bases. CDR3 coding DNA: TGCAGCGTTGGTAGCAGGGGCAGCGAGCAGTACTTC. This codes for CSVGSRGSEQYF.

This clone was counted only a few times. This sequence joins TRBV25-1 and TRBJ2-7; D ambiguous. The CDR3 runs 10 residues. Germline CDR1 MGHDK, CDR2 SYGVNS. The ends were cut back, 6 bases at V and 7 bases at J, with 7 bases in the middle. The chain's CDR3 is CASRGREQYF. The CDR3 DNA is TGTGCCAGCAGGGGTAGGGAGCAGTACTTC.

The gene calls are TRBV7-9 and TRBJ2-7, with 10 bases lining up with TRBD1. The CDR3 totals 15 residues. Germline assignment: CDR1 SEHNR and CDR2 FQNEAQ (reference sequence). Trimming at V came to 4 bases and at J to 3 bases, leaving 6 bases not matched to a gene. CDR3 nucleotide sequence: TGTGCCAGCAGCTCGGACAGGGGGTTTATCTACGAGCAGTACTTC. Amino acids: CASSSDRGFIYEQYF.

The rearrangement joins TRBV27 to TRBJ1-1; 7 bases align to TRBD1. The germline gives CDR1 MNHEY, CDR2 SMNVEV (reference sequence). The CDR3 runs 11 residues. Trimming at V came to 8 bases and at J to 8 bases, leaving 5 bases not matched to a gene. In nucleotides, the CDR3 is TGTGCCAGCGCTACAGGGGAAGAAGCTTTCTTT. Its translation: CASATGEEAFF.

CDR3: CASSAGQRESYEQYF. In DNA form, the CDR3 reads TGTGCCAGTAGTGCCGGACAGCGGGAGTCATACGAGCAGTACTTC. The chain couples TRBV19 to TRBJ2-7; 8 bases map to TRBD2. V shed 5 bases, J shed 4 bases, and the junction held 10 bases outside the gene matches. Germline CDR1 reads LNHDA; CDR2 reads SQIVND (reference sequence). There are 15 residues in the CDR3.

The V call is TRBV19, the J call TRBJ1-2; the D is unclear. The CDR3 sequence is 14 residues long. Trimming pared 3 bases from V and 4 bases from J, leaving 12 bases between. The germline gives CDR1 LNHDA, CDR2 SQIVND (reference sequence). The CDR3 sequence: CASSMMGTSYGYTF. CDR3 coding DNA: TGTGCCAGTAGTATGATGGGAACGAGCTATGGCTACACCTTC.

J is TRBJ2-6 and V is TRBV6-6; possibly TRBD1 for D (6 bases). From germline, CDR1 is MNHNY and CDR2 SVGAGI (reference sequence). V was pared by 4 bases and J by 2 bases, with 12 bases between. The CDR3 is 16 amino acids. CDR3 coding DNA: TGTGCCAGCAGTTTTTACAGGGATACTGGGGCCAACGTCCTGACTTTC. This sequence encodes CASSFYRDTGANVLTF.

The chain uses TRBV11-2 and TRBJ1-2; D is unclear. Trimming left V 3 bases short and J 0 bases short, with 8 bases between. From germline, CDR1 is SGHAT and CDR2 FQNNGV. CDR3 length: 14 amino acids. As DNA, the CDR3 is TGTGCCAGCAGCTTCCGACGGACTAACTATGGCTACACCTTC. Translating gives CASSFRRTNYGYTF. The entire variable domain, with the rest obtained from reference TRBV11-2 and TRBJ1-2, is as follows: EAGVAQSPRYKIIEKRQSVAFWCNPISGHATLYWYQQILGQGPKLLIQFQNNGVVDDSQLPKDRFSAERLKGVDSTLKIQPAKLEDSAVYLCASSFRRTNYGYTFGSGTRLTVV.

CDR3 sequence reads: CASSLTPRNEQFF. CDR3 bases: TGTGCCAGCAGCTTAACCCCGAGGAATGAGCAGTTCTTC. The chain joins TRBV7-3 to TRBJ2-1; no clear D gene. The V end was cut by 0 bases, the J end by 7 bases, with 7 bases between. The CDR3 runs to 13 residues. Germline CDR1 is SGHTA and CDR2 is FQGTGA.

J is TRBJ2-2 and V is TRBV27, with TRBD1 matching over 7 bases. Germline assignment: CDR1 MNHEY and CDR2 SMNVEV (reference sequence). CDR3 length: 18 amino acids. V shed 5 bases and J 7 bases; nucleotides not matched to a gene: 19. The chain's CDR3 is CASSPSSALRGLSGELFF. The CDR3 coding sequence is TGTGCCAGCAGTCCCTCGTCCGCCTTAAGGGGGCTTAGCGGGGAGCTGTTTTTT.

The chain uses TRBV19 and TRBJ2-2; D unresolved. This CDR3 comprises 15 residues. Trimming shortened V by 3 bases and J by 6 bases, and 14 bases separated the two germline ends. The V gene's germline CDR1 is LNHDA and CDR2 SQIVND (reference sequence). CDR3 in amino acids: CASSISLPGAGELFF. CDR3 sequence (DNA): TGTGCCAGTAGTATTTCCCTCCCGGGCGCCGGGGAGCTGTTTTTT.

The chain joins TRBV7-8 to TRBJ2-1, with 7 bases matching TRBD1. The V segment lost 5 bases and the J segment 1 base; nucleotides outside the gene matches: 5. This CDR3 has 15 residues. The germline V gene has CDR1 SGHVS and CDR2 FQNEAQ. The CDR3: CASSTHRGSYNEQFF. For the CDR3, the DNA is TGTGCCAGCAGCACACACAGGGGATCCTACAATGAGCAGTTCTTC.

This chain links TRBV28 with TRBJ1-1, with 7 bases matching TRBD1. The CDR3 totals 17 residues. Germline CDR1 and CDR2: MDHEN and SYDVKM. J gave up 0 bases and V 2 bases, and 9 bases lay outside the gene matches. Here the CDR3 reads CASSLGPTGAVNTEAFF. The CDR3 bases are TGTGCCAGCAGTTTAGGTCCTACAGGGGCGGTGAACACTGAAGCTTTCTTT.

With regard to this clone: Different DNA sequences within this sample yield the same CDR3. V and J are TRBV9 and TRBJ2-7, with D perhaps TRBD2 (5 bases). Deletions cut 4 bases from V and 4 bases from J, with 12 bases between. Germline V lookup: CDR1 SGDLS, CDR2 YYNGEE. The CDR3 contains 13 residues. The CDR3 protein is CASSPGLLYEQYF. The DNA of the CDR3 is TGTGCCAGCAGCCCCGGACTGTTATACGAGCAGTACTTC.